This TCR beta chain was retrieved from a study of shared clonotypes between healthy human individuals. Naive CD8 cells lacked CD45RO and underwent positive selection for CCR7, leaving out terminally differentiated effector memory CD45RA+ cells. Caucasian adults residing in Nashville, Tennessee made up all the donors. A remark on this clone: Its antigen is undetermined.

On sorted subsets, replicate PCRs used approximately 190 ng DNA, or tens of thousands of T cell genomes. Per the authors' pipeline: ImmunoSEQ yielded junction-only sequences lacking quality scores, so filtering differed. The data were produced by immunoSEQ multiplex PCR, yet TCRdb's version contains in-frame clones alone and is incomplete. V and J calls and clone size are those listed in that table; D and trimming were worked out from the DNA. The sample holds fewer than 1 million clones, about 96% seen once. Study-level results: It was observed that 5% to 6% of naive CD4 clonotypes were shared across a few donors.

The V gene's germline CDR1 is MNHEY and CDR2 SVGAGI. This CDR3 contains 13 residues. V was cut by 8 bases and J by 1 base, with 9 bases left in between. This TCR derives from a man aged 25-40 years in good health. The V and J genes are TRBV6-5 and TRBJ2-1, with D tentatively TRBD2 (5 bases). Sequenced material: naive CD8+ T cells sorted from blood. The CDR3 loop reads CASGRGSYNEQFF. The CDR3 DNA is TGTGCCAGCGGGAGAGGGTCCTACAATGAGCAGTTCTTC.